The sequence of this TCR beta chain was determined in a study of control samples from healthy donors and cancer patients. Assay: immunoSEQ multiplex PCR; the TCRdb copy retains only in-frame clones and omits some. This sample has some 120,000 clones, with 93% found just once. Germline V gene sequence: CDR1 SGHAT, CDR2 FQNNGV. This CDR3 is 12 amino acids long. V was trimmed by 6 bases and J by 8 bases, leaving 11 bases between them. The TCR was taken from a man aged 25-45 years in good health. Sequenced sample: blood. The rearrangement uses TRBV11-2 and TRBJ2-1; D is possibly TRBD1 (6 bases). This chain's CDR3 is CASSYRAHEQFF. Here the CDR3 DNA reads TGTGCCAGCAGTTACAGGGCCCATGAGCAGTTCTTC.